The 30 T cell receptor beta chains given below trace back to one sample, sequenced in a study of blood T cell repertoires in COVID-19. This table comes from immunoSEQ multiplex PCR, and its TCRdb copy is limited to in-frame clones, with some not included. The table includes 250,000 to 350,000 clones, about 90% detected once. Sequencing was done on a sample of peripheral blood. All receptors come from a man aged 18 to 30 with active or convalescent COVID-19.

The chain employs TRBV13 and TRBJ2-5, with D perhaps matching TRBD1 (6 bases). V was pared by 5 bases and J by 5 bases, with 18 bases between. The CDR3 sequence is 15 residues long. CDR1 is PRHDT and CDR2 is FYEKMQ in the germline V gene (reference sequence). Here the CDR3 DNA reads TGTGCCAGCAGCCCTACCGGGACACCCTCGGAGACCCAGTACTTC. This encodes CASSPTGTPSETQYF. Full variable domain (missing parts from reference TRBV13 and TRBJ2-5): AAGVIQSPRHLIKEKRETATLKCYPIPRHDTVYWYQQGPGQDPQFLISFYEKMQSDKGSIPDRFSAQQFSDYHSELNMSSLELGDSALYFCASSPTGTPSETQYFGPGTRLLVL.

V is TRBV7-2 and J is TRBJ1-4; no definite D call. The germline gives CDR1 SGHTA, CDR2 FQGNSA. V lost 4 bases and J lost 6, with 9 bases in between. This CDR3 is built from 13 residues. As DNA, the CDR3 is TGTGCCAGCAGCTCGAATAGCTATGAAAAACTGTTTTTT. Amino acid sequence: CASSSNSYEKLFF.

A note on this clone: This specimen includes other DNA sequences encoding the same CDR3. CDR3 DNA: TGTGCCAGCAGCTCCGGGACAGGGAGGCACGAGCAGTACTTC. Its translation is CASSSGTGRHEQYF. The chain couples TRBV28 to TRBJ2-7; 9 bases are a match to TRBD1. CDR1 and CDR2 (germline): MDHEN, SYDVKM. Germline trimming cut 6 bases from V and 5 bases from J; bases unmatched to any gene: 8. The CDR3 is 14 amino acids.

The J gene is TRBJ2-2, the V gene TRBV3-1 (or the pseudogene TRBV3-2), with no clear D. Trimming took 1 base from V and 6 from J, leaving 9 bases between them. The CDR3 contains 14 residues. Germline V lookup: CDR1 LGHDT, CDR2 YNNKEL (reference sequence). The CDR3 DNA reads as TGTGCCAGCAGCCAAGGGCCAGGCTCCGGGGAGCTGTTTTTT. Translating it yields CASSQGPGSGELFF.

The chain is built from TRBV29-1 and TRBJ2-2, with 11 nucleotides matching TRBD1. Germline lookup yields CDR1 SQVTM and CDR2 ANQGSEA. The CDR3 totals 14 residues. The V gene end was trimmed by 6 bases and the J gene end by 6 bases; junction bases not matched to a gene: 6. The CDR3 protein is CSVAGTGGSGELFF. In nucleotides, the CDR3 is TGCAGCGTGGCCGGGACAGGGGGTTCCGGGGAGCTGTTTTTT.

The genes are TRBV4-1 and TRBJ2-7; 7 bases fit TRBD1. Looked up from germline, CDR1 is MGHRA and CDR2 is YSYEKL. V was pared by 2 bases and J by 7 bases, with 5 bases of the junction left unmatched. The CDR3 has 13 amino acids. The CDR3 sequence: CASSQRQGWEQYF. CDR3 sequence (DNA): TGCGCCAGCAGCCAACGACAGGGTTGGGAGCAGTACTTC.

The chain carries TRBV16 and TRBJ1-5; D unresolved. Trimming shortened V by 0 bases and J by 5 bases, and 14 bases separated the two germline ends. Germline assignment: CDR1 KGHSY and CDR2 FQNENV. CDR3 length equals 16 residues. CDR3 DNA sequence: TGTGCCAGCAGCCAATCTGGGCAGCTTATCTATCAGCCCCAGCATTTT. Protein product: CASSQSGQLIYQPQHF.

This chain links TRBV14 with TRBJ1-2, with a weak D call TRBD1 (5 bases). Germline lookup yields CDR1 SGHDN and CDR2 FVKESK. V lost 0 bases and J lost 7, with 12 bases in between. CDR3 size: 14 residues. CDR3 coding DNA: TGTGCCAGCAGCCAAGAGGGAGGGGTTGGTGGCTACACCTTC. Amino acid sequence: CASSQEGGVGGYTF. The full variable domain, its missing parts supplied by reference TRBV14 and TRBJ1-2, is EAGVTQFPSHSVIEKGQTVTLRCDPISGHDNLYWYRRVMGKEIKFLLHFVKESKQDESGMPNNRFLAERTGGTYSTLKVQPAELEDSGVYFCASSQEGGVGGYTFGSGTRLTVV.

V usage is TRBV5-1 and J usage is TRBJ2-1; D perhaps matches TRBD2 (6 bases). This CDR3 has 15 amino acids. V lost 7 bases, J lost 0 bases, and 14 bases lay in between. Looked up from germline, CDR1 is SGHRS and CDR2 is YFSETQ. The CDR3 coding sequence is TGCGCCAGCTATGTCGGAGGGAGCTCCTACAATGAGCAGTTCTTC. It translates to CASYVGGSSYNEQFF.

The V gene is TRBV4-1, the J gene TRBJ2-5; no clear D. CDR3 length: 15 amino acids. With 4 bases removed from V and 2 bases from J, the gap between germline ends came to 14 bases. The germline CDR1 and CDR2 sequences are MGHRA and YSYEKL. The CDR3 DNA reads TGCGCCAGCAGCCCCACAACCTCCCAGCAAGAGACCCAGTACTTC. It specifies CASSPTTSQQETQYF.

This chain uses TRBV27 with TRBJ1-2; D might be TRBD1 (5 bases). V was shortened by 5 bases and J by 5 bases, with 12 bases between the two germline ends. Germline V gene lookup returns CDR1 MNHEY and CDR2 SMNVEV (reference sequence). This CDR3 comprises 13 residues. In nucleotides, the CDR3 is TGTGCCAGCAGTCGAACAGGCCGTTATGGCTACACCTTC. This encodes CASSRTGRYGYTF.

This chain joins TRBV6-5 and TRBJ2-1; D might be TRBD2 (5 bases). This CDR3 region has 15 residues. The germline V and J ends were trimmed by 0 bases and 8 bases, with 14 bases remaining between them. The germline V gene encodes CDR1 MNHEY and CDR2 SVGAGI. The CDR3 DNA follows: TGTGCCAGCAGTTACTCTGGAGGTTTGGCGGATGAGCAGTTCTTC. This translates into CASSYSGGLADEQFF.

The sample holds one count of this clone. The chain recombines TRBV19 with TRBJ1-5; no clear D. This CDR3 contains 14 residues. CDR1 and CDR2 (germline): LNHDA, SQIVND (reference sequence). Trimming pared 7 bases from V and 6 bases from J, leaving 16 bases between. The CDR3 region has the DNA TGTGCCAGTACCTCGAGGAGGGAGGGTCAGCCCCAGCATTTT. Amino acids: CASTSRREGQPQHF.

The CDR3 sequence: CASSPTSDRNGEQYF. Here the CDR3 DNA reads TGTGCCAGCAGCCCCACATCGGACAGGAACGGCGAGCAGTACTTC. The rearrangement links TRBV9 to TRBJ2-7, with 7 positions matching TRBD1. CDR3 size: 15 residues. From germline, CDR1 is SGDLS and CDR2 YYNGEE. After removal of 4 bases from V and 6 bases from J, the junction contained 13 bases not matched to a gene.

The rearrangement joins TRBV18 to TRBJ2-1; 7 bases map to TRBD2. The CDR3 length is 18 residues. The V gene end was trimmed by 5 bases and the J gene end by 5 bases; junction bases not matched to a gene: 18. The V gene's germline CDR1 is KGHSH and CDR2 LQKENI. CDR3 in DNA: TGTGCCAGCTCAGCTGGAATTCCCTGGGCGGGAGACGACAATGAGCAGTTCTTC. Amino acid sequence: CASSAGIPWAGDDNEQFF.

With respect to this clone: Compared with germline, one end of the junction differs, possibly owing to a read error. The rearrangement links TRBV7-3 to TRBJ1-2; 10 bases line up with TRBD1. Germline V gene data show CDR1 as SGHTA and CDR2 as FQGTGA. The CDR3 contains 13 residues. The CDR3 protein is CASSFGTGDGYTF. The CDR3 nucleotides are TGTGCCAGCAGCTTCGGGACAGGGGATGGGTACACCTTC.

The chain combines TRBV7-7 with TRBJ2-5; 13 bases map to TRBD2. The germline V gene encodes CDR1 SSHAT and CDR2 FNYEAQ (reference sequence). CDR3 length: 17 amino acids. V gave up 1 base and J gave up 3 bases; unmatched junction bases: 5. CDR3 sequence: CASSLGPGLAGKETQYF. In DNA, the CDR3 is TGTGCCAGCAGCTTAGGTCCGGGACTAGCGGGGAAAGAGACCCAGTACTTC.

The chain recombines TRBV7-9 with TRBJ2-7; 11 nucleotides line up with TRBD2. This CDR3 has 15 amino acids. CDR1 is SEHNR, CDR2 FQNEAQ, per germline (reference sequence). After removal of 2 bases from V and 4 bases from J, the junction contained 4 bases not matched to a gene. CDR3 coding DNA: TGTGCCAGCAGCTTATCTAGCGGGGGGCCTTACGAGCAGTACTTC. Its translation: CASSLSSGGPYEQYF.

The chain recombines TRBV28 with TRBJ1-1; a possible D gene is TRBD1 (5 bases). The CDR3 spans 15 residues. Germline CDR1 is MDHEN and CDR2 is SYDVKM. V lost 4 bases and J 4 bases, leaving 16 bases between the germline ends. CDR3 amino acids: CASSWTPSTGTEAFF. CDR3 bases: TGTGCCAGCAGTTGGACCCCCTCTACAGGCACTGAAGCTTTCTTT.

The sample holds one count of this clone. This chain uses TRBV15 with TRBJ2-7; 9 bases fit TRBD1. The CDR3 is made up of 15 amino acids. Germline CDR1 is LNHNV and CDR2 is YYDKDF (reference sequence). Germline trimming cut 1 base from V and 5 bases from J; bases unmatched to any gene: 6. The chain's CDR3 is CATSRVGDREDEQYF. The DNA of the CDR3 is TGTGCCACCAGCAGAGTTGGGGACAGGGAGGACGAGCAGTACTTC.

V gene TRBV13 combines with J gene TRBJ1-5; 7 bases are a match to TRBD1. Looked up from germline, CDR1 is PRHDT and CDR2 is FYEKMQ (reference sequence). The CDR3 length is 14 residues. V shed 5 bases, J shed 2 bases, and the junction held 3 bases outside the gene matches. The CDR3 loop reads CASSQGGGNQPQHF. For the CDR3, the DNA is TGTGCCAGCAGCCAAGGGGGCGGCAATCAGCCCCAGCATTTT.

This clone was detected only a few times. J is TRBJ2-7 and V is TRBV4-1; D is unclear. Germline-derived CDR1 and CDR2 are MGHRA and YSYEKL. V gave up 2 bases and J gave up 0 bases, with 11 bases separating them. The CDR3 covers 15 residues. In DNA, the CDR3 is TGCGCCAGCAGCCAACCACTGAGAGACTCCTACGAGCAGTACTTC. It codes for CASSQPLRDSYEQYF.

This clone was seen only once. The CDR3 reads CASRPSQGAGEKLFF. The CDR3 DNA sequence: TGTGCCAGCAGGCCATCCCAGGGGGCGGGTGAAAAACTGTTTTTT. This chain joins TRBV28 and TRBJ1-4; the match to TRBD1 covers 8 bases. The CDR3 is 15 amino acids. Germline trimming cut 6 bases from V and 7 bases from J; bases unmatched to any gene: 10. Germline V gene sequence: CDR1 MDHEN, CDR2 SYDVKM.

The rearrangement links TRBV6-2 or TRBV6-3 to TRBJ2-7; no firm D call. V was pared by 4 bases and J by 4 bases, with 11 bases between. The germline CDR1 and CDR2 sequences are MNHEY and SVGEGT. The CDR3 totals 13 residues. This chain's CDR3 is CASSFRHRYEQYF. CDR3 in DNA: TGTGCCAGCAGTTTCCGACATCGGTACGAGCAGTACTTC.

In this sample, this clone turned up once. The chain recombines TRBV28 with TRBJ1-5; D is unclear. Germline CDR1 reads MDHEN; CDR2 reads SYDVKM. Trimming pared 4 bases from V and 1 base from J, leaving 5 bases between. This CDR3 comprises 13 residues. The CDR3 DNA sequence: TGTGCCAGCAGTTACCTAAGCAATCAGCCCCAGCATTTT. The encoded protein is CASSYLSNQPQHF.

The gene calls are TRBV4-1 and TRBJ2-4; D perhaps matches TRBD2 (5 bases). Germline CDR1 is MGHRA and CDR2 is YSYEKL. This CDR3 comprises 14 residues. Trimming took off 0 bases at V and 7 bases at J, with 10 bases between the two ends. CDR3 nucleotides: TGCGCCAGCAGCCAAGACAGCCGAGGGAACATTCAGTACTTC. It is translated as CASSQDSRGNIQYF.

The gene calls are TRBV5-1 and TRBJ1-4; D unresolved. The CDR3 covers 18 residues. Germline loops: CDR1 SGHRS, CDR2 YFSETQ. Trimming pared 3 bases from V and 4 bases from J, leaving 22 bases between. Here the CDR3 DNA reads TGCGCCAGCAGCTCGGGGTACGAGGGTCGGACTGGTAATGAAAAACTGTTTTTT. It translates to CASSSGYEGRTGNEKLFF. The variable domain in full, completed from reference TRBV5-1 and TRBJ1-4, reads KAGVTQTPRYLIKTRGQQVTLSCSPISGHRSVSWYQQTPGQGLQFLFEYFSETQRNKGNFPGRFSGRQFSNSRSEMNVSTLELGDSALYLCASSSGYEGRTGNEKLFFGSGTQLSVL.

The rearrangement uses TRBV6-5 and TRBJ2-6; D might be TRBD1 (5 bases). The CDR3 contains 15 residues. V was clipped by 7 bases and J by 0 bases, with 10 bases between them. In germline, CDR1 is MNHEY, CDR2 SVGAGI. As DNA, the CDR3 is TGTGCCAGCACTGGACAACTCTCTGGGGCCAACGTCCTGACTTTC. Protein product: CASTGQLSGANVLTF.

The J gene is TRBJ1-2, the V gene TRBV9, with 8 bases identical to TRBD1. The trim removed 4 bases at V and 8 bases at J, leaving 7 bases unmatched. CDR1 is SGDLS and CDR2 is YYNGEE in the germline V gene. This CDR3 contains 13 residues. CDR3 DNA: TGTGCCAGCAGCTCCCGGACAGGGTTGGGCTACACCTTC. This codes for CASSSRTGLGYTF.

The chain has TRBV7-8 and TRBJ1-3; D remains ambiguous. Deletions cut 5 bases from V and 2 bases from J, with 13 bases between. Germline V gene sequence: CDR1 SGHVS, CDR2 FQNEAQ. The CDR3 runs 15 residues. CDR3 region: CASSAEKLPGNTIYF. The CDR3 DNA is TGTGCCAGCAGCGCGGAAAAACTACCTGGAAACACCATATATTTT. The entire variable domain, with the rest obtained from reference TRBV7-8 and TRBJ1-3, is as follows: GAGVSQSPRYKVAKRGQDVALRCDPISGHVSLFWYQQALGQGPEFLTYFQNEAQLDKSGLPSDRFFAERPEGSVSTLKIQRTQQEDSAVYLCASSAEKLPGNTIYFGEGSWLTVV.